Following are 19 T cell receptor beta chains from one sample sequenced in a study of OX40 agonist ivuxolimab in advanced cancers. Profiled with immunoSEQ multiplex PCR; TCRdb holds only in-frame clones, not every one. This sample has about 66,000 clones, with about nine tenths found just once. The sample here was CD4+ or CD8+ T cells sorted from blood, taken in a trial of the OX40 agonist ivuxolimab. The source of these receptors is an adult with an advanced solid tumor such as melanoma, head and neck, liver or kidney cancer.

The chain carries TRBV30 and TRBJ1-4; no clear D. V dropped 8 bases and J dropped 0 bases, with 10 bases sitting between them. The CDR3 contains 13 residues. Germline V gene sequence: CDR1 GTSNPN, CDR2 SVGIG (reference sequence). The CDR3 DNA reads TGTGCCCTTAACGGGGCAACTAATGAAAAACTGTTTTTT. Its translation is CALNGATNEKLFF.

This chain uses TRBV11-2 with TRBJ2-7, with 8 bases aligning to TRBD2. This CDR3 region has 18 residues. Unmatched junction bases numbered 14, after V lost 4 bases and J lost 0 bases. The germline CDR1 and CDR2 sequences are SGHAT and FQNNGV. The CDR3 sequence is CASSSRFQLAESSYEQYF. The CDR3 DNA is TGTGCCAGCAGCTCCCGATTCCAACTAGCGGAGAGCTCCTACGAGCAGTACTTC.

Here the CDR3 DNA reads TGTGCCAGTAGTATGGTAGCGGGCAATCAGCCCCAGCATTTT. Protein product: CASSMVAGNQPQHF. The chain combines TRBV19 with TRBJ1-5, with D unclear. Trimming removed 3 bases at V and 2 bases at J, with 8 bases between. CDR3 size: 14 residues. CDR1 and CDR2 from the germline V gene are LNHDA and SQIVND (reference sequence).

This clone was observed once. V is TRBV28 and J is TRBJ2-1; 10 nucleotides agree with TRBD1. J gave up 4 bases and V 9 bases, and 12 bases lay outside the gene matches. The CDR3 length is 16 residues. Germline loops: CDR1 MDHEN, CDR2 SYDVKM. The CDR3 sequence: CASHVPGQGIYNEQFF. CDR3 bases: TGTGCCAGTCACGTCCCGGGACAGGGGATATACAATGAGCAGTTCTTC.

The chain is built from TRBV7-2 and TRBJ1-6; a weak D match, TRBD1 (5 bases). Germline CDR1 SGHTA, CDR2 FQGNSA. Trimming removed 5 bases from V and 0 bases from J, with 8 bases in between. This CDR3 has 15 amino acids. The DNA for the CDR3 is TGTGCCAGCAGCCTCGGGACCTCCTATAATTCACCCCTCCACTTT. Its protein is CASSLGTSYNSPLHF.

The CDR3 DNA reads as TGTGCCACCAGCAGAGGCCTAGTGACTTTCAACAATGAGCAGTTCTTC. Its translation is CATSRGLVTFNNEQFF. The gene calls are TRBV15 and TRBJ2-1, with D uncertain. The CDR3 has 16 residues. The germline gives CDR1 LNHNV, CDR2 YYDKDF (reference sequence). Trimming left V 1 base short and J 5 bases short, with 15 bases between.

V and J are TRBV5-1 and TRBJ2-1; 10 nucleotides align to TRBD1. Trimming took 3 bases from V and 2 from J; bases not matched to a gene: 5. The CDR3 is 16 amino acids. Germline values: CDR1 SGHRS, CDR2 YFSETQ. The CDR3 is CASSWPGQGPYNEQFF. Here the CDR3 DNA reads TGCGCCAGCAGCTGGCCGGGACAGGGGCCCTACAATGAGCAGTTCTTC. Together with reference TRBV5-1 and TRBJ2-1, the CDR3 gives the full variable domain: KAGVTQTPRYLIKTRGQQVTLSCSPISGHRSVSWYQQTPGQGLQFLFEYFSETQRNKGNFPGRFSGRQFSNSRSEMNVSTLELGDSALYLCASSWPGQGPYNEQFFGPGTRLTVL.

The J gene is TRBJ1-2, the V gene TRBV7-9, with TRBD1 as a possible D gene (6 bases). V lost 5 bases, J lost 0 bases, and 13 bases lay in between. This CDR3 contains 15 residues. Germline assignment: CDR1 SEHNR and CDR2 FQNEAQ (reference sequence). The CDR3 loop reads CASSPSGASNYGYTF. CDR3 DNA sequence: TGTGCCAGCAGCCCCTCAGGGGCCTCTAACTATGGCTACACCTTC.

This clone was seen once. The sample carries other DNA sequences with the same CDR3. V is TRBV11-3 and J is TRBJ2-3, with 11 positions matching TRBD2. V lost 4 bases and J lost 0; bases outside the gene matches: 3. CDR3 length equals 16 residues. The V gene's germline CDR1 is SGHNT and CDR2 YENEEA. CDR3 sequence reads: CASSSGTSGSTDTQYF. The DNA for the CDR3 is TGTGCCAGCAGCTCCGGGACTAGCGGAAGCACAGATACGCAGTATTTT.

This chain links TRBV2 with TRBJ2-7; the D is unclear. CDR1 is SNHLY and CDR2 is FYNNEI in the germline V gene. Trimming stripped 2 bases from V and 5 bases from J, with 10 bases between. This CDR3 spans 13 amino acids. The CDR3 sequence: CASSEKGWDEQYF. CDR3 sequence (DNA): TGTGCCAGCAGTGAAAAGGGTTGGGACGAGCAGTACTTC.

The genes are TRBV18 and TRBJ2-3, with 7 positions matching TRBD2. The CDR3 consists of 14 residues. J gave up 4 bases and V 4 bases, and 5 bases lay outside the gene matches. Germline V lookup: CDR1 KGHSH, CDR2 LQKENI. The CDR3: CASSLGSGADTQYF. The CDR3 DNA reads TGTGCCAGCTCACTCGGGAGCGGGGCAGATACGCAGTATTTT.

This clone was picked up a small number of times. The gene calls are TRBV10-3 and TRBJ1-1; D possibly corresponds to TRBD1 (6 bases). Trimming took 0 bases from V and 4 from J, leaving 9 bases between them. CDR1 and CDR2 (germline): ENHRY, SYGVKD. CDR3 length equals 14 residues. The CDR3 reads CAISESGTLTEAFF. CDR3 bases: TGTGCCATCAGTGAGTCCGGGACACTCACTGAAGCTTTCTTT.

The J gene is TRBJ2-5, the V gene TRBV7-6; 14 nucleotides agree with TRBD2. The CDR3 is made up of 16 amino acids. Germline CDR1 is SGHVS and CDR2 is FNYEAQ. J was trimmed by 3 bases and V by 4 bases; bases with no gene match: 4. CDR3: CASSSPGLAGEETQYF. CDR3 in DNA: TGTGCCAGCAGCTCTCCGGGACTAGCGGGAGAAGAGACCCAGTACTTC. Full variable domain (outside the CDR3, taken from reference TRBV7-6 and TRBJ2-5): GAGVSQSPRYKVTKRGQDVALRCDPISGHVSLYWYRQALGQGPEFLTYFNYEAQQDKSGLPNDRFSAERPEGSISTLTIQRTEQRDSAMYRCASSSPGLAGEETQYFGPGTRLLVL.

Details on this clone: A read error may be the cause here, since a much bigger clone is one base away. The identical CDR3 is also encoded by other nucleotide sequences in the sample. The chain employs TRBV11-2 and TRBJ2-1; 7 bases map to TRBD1. In germline, CDR1 is SGHAT, CDR2 FQNNGV. This CDR3 is built from 14 residues. J was trimmed by 6 bases and V by 8 bases; bases with no gene match: 10. The CDR3 sequence is CASHNYRDSNEQFF. The CDR3 nucleotides read TGTGCCAGCCATAACTACCGGGACAGCAATGAGCAGTTCTTC.

The rearrangement links TRBV7-9 to TRBJ2-2; D is unclear. Germline CDR1 SEHNR, CDR2 FQNEAQ (reference sequence). The length of the CDR3 is 14 residues. The V and J ends lost 5 bases and 0 bases respectively, with 7 bases between them. CDR3: CASSHPTNTGELFF. DNA of the CDR3: TGTGCCAGCAGCCACCCTACGAACACCGGGGAGCTGTTTTTT.

The rearrangement uses TRBV6-6 and TRBJ2-5; 10 bases match TRBD2. J was trimmed by 5 bases and V by 5 bases; bases with no gene match: 8. In germline, CDR1 is MNHNY, CDR2 SVGAGI (reference sequence). The CDR3 is 15 amino acids. The CDR3 loop is CASSPLLAGSETQYF. CDR3 sequence (DNA): TGTGCCAGCAGTCCCCTACTAGCGGGATCGGAGACCCAGTACTTC.

The chain employs TRBV6-5 and TRBJ1-1; D uncertain. The V and J ends lost 2 bases and 4 bases respectively, with 8 bases between them. The CDR3 loop spans 13 amino acids. Germline loops: CDR1 MNHEY, CDR2 SVGAGI. CDR3 bases: TGTGCCAGCAGTTACCCCCCCGGCACTGAAGCTTTCTTT. This codes for CASSYPPGTEAFF.

The chain joins TRBV5-1 to TRBJ2-2, with a weak D call TRBD1 (6 bases). The germline V and J ends were trimmed by 2 bases and 4 bases, with 12 bases remaining between them. The CDR3 runs 15 residues. Germline V lookup: CDR1 SGHRS, CDR2 YFSETQ. The CDR3 region has the DNA TGCGCCAGCAGCTTACAGGGTTCGGGCACCGGGGAGCTGTTTTTT. Protein: CASSLQGSGTGELFF. The entire variable domain, with the rest obtained from reference TRBV5-1 and TRBJ2-2, is as follows: KAGVTQTPRYLIKTRGQQVTLSCSPISGHRSVSWYQQTPGQGLQFLFEYFSETQRNKGNFPGRFSGRQFSNSRSEMNVSTLELGDSALYLCASSLQGSGTGELFFGEGSRLTVL.

This chain links TRBV5-4 with TRBJ2-7; D remains unclear. The CDR3 covers 12 residues. From germline, CDR1 is SGHNT and CDR2 YYREEE (reference sequence). The V end lost 0 bases, the J end lost 6 bases, and 7 bases lay between the germline ends. The CDR3 nucleotides are TGTGCCAGCAGCTTGGGGTTTGGCGAGCAGTACTTC. Protein product: CASSLGFGEQYF. Full variable domain (rest looked up from reference TRBV5-4 and TRBJ2-7): ETGVTQSPTHLIKTRGQQVTLRCSSQSGHNTVSWYQQALGQGPQFIFQYYREEENGRGNFPPRFSGLQFPNYSSELNVNALELDDSALYLCASSLGFGEQYFGPGTRLTVT.